The 2 T cell receptor beta chains listed next were all sequenced from one sample in a study of blood T cell repertoires in COVID-19. Using immunoSEQ multiplex PCR, the repertoire was profiled, and TCRdb retains in-frame clones only, with some absent. The sample has 100,000 to 150,000 clones; around 86% are singletons. Input material: peripheral blood. Receptor source: a man aged 35-49 years with active or convalescent COVID-19.

The chain is built from TRBV9 and TRBJ1-4, with D possibly being TRBD1 (6 bases). Deletions cut 0 bases from V and 8 bases from J, with 11 bases between. CDR3 length: 14 amino acids. From germline, CDR1 is SGDLS and CDR2 YYNGEE. The CDR3 spells CASSVDRGGEKLFF. The CDR3 region has the DNA TGTGCCAGCAGCGTAGATAGGGGGGGCGAAAAACTGTTTTTT.

The V call is TRBV30, the J call TRBJ1-1; D call uncertain. CDR3 size: 11 residues. The V and J ends lost 1 base and 4 bases respectively, with 4 bases between them. CDR1 and CDR2 (germline): GTSNPN, SVGIG (reference sequence). The CDR3 protein is CAWSGSTEAFF. The DNA of the CDR3 is TGTGCCTGGAGTGGTAGCACTGAAGCTTTCTTT.